Below, one T cell receptor beta chain is given with its context. No antigen is known for it. The entry originates in a study of cytomegalovirus exposure and HLA in healthy donors. Overall study: Around 80 million unique TCRs from HLA-typed donors were held in an early data release.

PCR was performed using 60 Vbeta and 13 Jbeta primers. TCRdb keeps only in-frame clones here, not all; method: immunoSEQ multiplex PCR. The sample includes about 140,000 clones, about 66% of them seen just once. The CDR3 runs to 13 residues. CDR1 LNHDA and CDR2 SQIVND come from the germline V gene (reference sequence). Trimming cost V 10 bases and J 2 bases; bases outside gene matches: 4. Study-level results: Further analysis, carried out later, found HLA-associated TCR beta chains more clonally expanded than equally common other chains. The classifier was said to identify cytomegalovirus status with high specificity and sensitivity.

This receptor was taken from a human donor in good health. This chain joins TRBV19 and TRBJ1-5; 8 bases agree with TRBD1. Sequencing input: PBMCs. Written as DNA, the CDR3 is TGTGCCACTTCAGGGGGCGGCAATCAGCCCCAGCATTTT. Protein product: CATSGGGNQPQHF.